This TCR beta chain came from a study of T cells in localized non-small cell lung cancer. CDR1 is MNHEY and CDR2 is SMNVEV in the germline V gene (reference sequence). This CDR3 is built from 16 residues. V dropped 4 bases and J dropped 8; count of bases not matched to a gene: 10. Clones were read by immunoSEQ multiplex PCR, and TCRdb kept only the in-frame ones, dropping some. The table lists around 78,000 clones, more than 75% of them singletons, with 20% to 25% in the top ten. The rearrangement joins TRBV27 to TRBJ2-3, with TRBD2 matching 12 bases. Sequenced material: peripheral blood, taken before any cancer treatment. This TCR was recovered from a woman aged 40-75 years with stage I squamous cell lung carcinoma. The CDR3 loop reads CASSSPSGGEYVTQYF. In DNA, the CDR3 is TGTGCCAGCAGTTCTCCTAGCGGGGGGGAATATGTTACGCAGTATTTT.